The rows below give T cell receptor beta chains drawn from one sample of a study of blood T cell repertoires in COVID-19. The assay was immunoSEQ multiplex PCR, and TCRdb's table has in-frame clones only and misses some. The table has fewer than 250,000 clones, roughly four fifths seen once. The sequenced sample was peripheral blood. Every receptor here comes from a woman aged 65 to 85 with acute or convalescent COVID-19. Each CDR3 is given with its conserved first and last residue. A D gene is named only where the DNA matches it firmly. Expanded clones are given a class, and other clones once, few, many or no size at all.

clone_size	d_call	v_call	j_call	cdr3_aa	cdr3_nt
-	TRBD1	TRBV2	TRBJ1-5	CASTRDRSSNQPQHF	TGTGCCAGCACAAGGGACAGAAGTAGCAATCAGCCCCAGCATTTT
-	-	TRBV30	TRBJ1-5	CAWSREVSQPQHF	TGTGCCTGGAGTCGGGAGGTATCACAGCCCCAGCATTTT
-	-	TRBV27	TRBJ1-1	CASRGWGGFNTEAFF	TGTGCCAGCCGCGGGTGGGGGGGGTTCAACACTGAAGCTTTCTTT
-	TRBD1	TRBV3-1/TRBV3-2	TRBJ2-3	CASSQTGADTQYF	TGTGCCAGCAGCCAGACAGGGGCAGATACGCAGTATTTT
-	-	TRBV6-5	TRBJ1-2	CASRPSGGNYGYTF	TGTGCCAGCAGGCCCTCTGGGGGGAACTATGGCTACACCTTC
-	-	TRBV6-5	TRBJ1-2	CASSRTTTAGGYTF	TGTGCCAGCAGTCGCACTACAACGGCGGGTGGCTACACCTTC
-	-	TRBV10-1	TRBJ1-6	CATPHSLQGGVSPLHF	TGCGCCACGCCTCATTCCTTACAGGGTGGAGTTTCACCCCTCCACTTT
-	-	TRBV7-9	TRBJ2-2	CASSAGVTGELFF	TGTGCCAGCAGCGCCGGAGTCACCGGGGAGCTGTTTTTT
-	TRBD1	TRBV6-5	TRBJ2-2	CASDPGTGITGELFF	TGTGCCAGCGATCCCGGGACAGGGATCACCGGGGAGCTGTTTTTT
-	-	TRBV18	TRBJ2-3	CASSPRTGSGGTQYF	TGTGCCAGCTCACCAAGGACGGGATCAGGAGGCACGCAGTATTTT
-	-	TRBV27	TRBJ1-5	CASTPVGGLGNQPQHF	TGTGCCAGCACTCCCGTGGGGGGATTAGGCAATCAGCCCCAGCATTTT
-	-	TRBV5-6	TRBJ1-2	CASSLEQNYGYTF	TGTGCCAGCAGCTTGGAACAGAACTATGGCTACACCTTC
-	TRBD1	TRBV6-2/TRBV6-3	TRBJ1-2	CASSYPRTGPVDYGYTF	TGTGCCAGCAGTTACCCTCGGACAGGCCCGGTTGACTATGGCTACACCTTC
-	-	TRBV19	TRBJ1-2	CASSPTTREANYGYTF	TGTGCCAGTAGTCCCACCACGAGAGAAGCTAACTATGGCTACACCTTC
-	TRBD2	TRBV9	TRBJ2-5	CASSARTSGGQTQYF	TGTGCCAGCAGCGCAAGGACTAGCGGGGGTCAGACCCAGTACTTC
few	-	TRBV10-2	TRBJ1-1	CASNQGPEAFF	TGCGCCAGCAACCAGGGTCCTGAAGCTTTCTTT
-	-	TRBV30	TRBJ2-2	CAWGEVNTGELFF	TGTGCCTGGGGGGAGGTTAACACCGGGGAGCTGTTTTTT
few	-	TRBV11-2	TRBJ2-5	CASSLGSTGETQYF	TGTGCCAGCAGCTTGGGATCCACGGGGGAGACCCAGTACTTC
once	-	TRBV27	TRBJ2-1	CASSFRGNSYNEQFF	TGTGCCAGCAGTTTTCGGGGGAACTCCTACAATGAGCAGTTCTTC
-	-	TRBV3-1/TRBV3-2	TRBJ1-6	CASSQGQEGYSPLHF	TGTGCCAGCAGCCAAGGACAGGAAGGTTATTCACCCCTCCACTTT
-	-	TRBV10-3	TRBJ1-2	CAIRAGTYYGYTF	TGTGCCATCAGAGCCGGGACATACTATGGCTACACCTTC
once	-	TRBV7-9	TRBJ2-1	CASSSDNEQFF	TGTGCCAGCAGCTCCGACAATGAGCAGTTCTTC
-	TRBD1	TRBV5-1	TRBJ2-7	CASSPQGIYYEQYF	TGCGCCAGCAGCCCACAGGGGATCTACTACGAGCAGTACTTC
-	-	TRBV10-1	TRBJ1-2	CASSEIQNYGYTF	TGCGCCAGCAGTGAGATCCAAAACTATGGCTACACCTTC
-	-	TRBV9	TRBJ1-5	CASSVGTINQPQHF	TGTGCCAGCAGCGTCGGGACAATCAATCAGCCCCAGCATTTT
-	-	TRBV9	TRBJ1-5	CASSEGGGNNQPQHF	TGTGCCAGCAGCGAGGGTGGGGGGAACAATCAGCCCCAGCATTTT
-	-	TRBV7-2	TRBJ1-5	CASSGGNSNQPQHF	TGTGCCAGCAGCGGAGGGAATAGCAATCAGCCCCAGCATTTT
-	-	TRBV11-2	TRBJ2-5	CASSRTSSGGMAQYF	TGTGCCAGCAGCCGAACAAGTAGCGGAGGTATGGCCCAGTACTTC
-	-	TRBV10-1	TRBJ2-5	CASSEQIQETQYF	TGCGCCAGCAGTGAGCAGATCCAAGAGACCCAGTACTTC
-	-	TRBV2	TRBJ1-2	CASSEIDLSSWGYTF	TGTGCCAGCAGTGAAATCGACTTAAGCAGTTGGGGCTACACCTTC
-	TRBD1	TRBV30	TRBJ1-6	CAWSLLDRGGSPLHF	TGTGCCTGGAGTTTACTCGACAGGGGTGGTTCACCCCTCCACTTT
-	TRBD1	TRBV27	TRBJ1-2	CASSFNRGVGGYTF	TGTGCCAGCAGTTTCAACAGGGGAGTTGGTGGCTACACCTTC
-	TRBD2	TRBV5-1	TRBJ2-3	CASAERTSGGDTQYF	TGCGCCAGCGCTGAACGGACTAGCGGGGGAGATACGCAGTATTTT
-	TRBD1	TRBV5-1	TRBJ1-4	CASSIRDRGLTNEKLFF	TGCGCCAGCAGCATCCGGGACAGGGGGCTGACTAATGAAAAACTGTTTTTT
-	-	TRBV4-1	TRBJ1-4	CASSQGFPGSNEKLFF	TGCGCCAGCAGCCAGGGGTTCCCGGGATCAAATGAAAAACTGTTTTTT
-	-	TRBV12-3/TRBV12-4	TRBJ1-6	CASSGGDNSPLHF	TGTGCCAGCTCCGGGGGAGATAATTCACCCCTCCACTTT
-	-	TRBV6-5	TRBJ2-7	CASSYSARNSYEQYF	TGTGCCAGCAGTTACTCGGCGCGGAACTCCTACGAGCAGTACTTC
-	TRBD1	TRBV7-2	TRBJ2-7	CASSPGTGGIYEQYF	TGTGCCAGCAGCCCTGGGACAGGGGGGATCTACGAGCAGTACTTC
-	TRBD1	TRBV15	TRBJ1-2	CATSSADRVNYGYTF	TGTGCCACCAGCAGTGCGGACAGGGTGAACTATGGCTACACCTTC
-	-	TRBV7-8	TRBJ1-1	CASSLSQASNTEAFF	TGTGCCAGCAGCTTATCCCAAGCATCGAACACTGAAGCTTTCTTT
few	-	TRBV19	TRBJ2-7	CASSNFLGLAKDEQYF	TGTGCCAGTAGTAATTTTCTGGGGCTAGCGAAGGACGAGCAGTACTTC
-	TRBD1	TRBV3-1/TRBV3-2	TRBJ1-2	CASSQVAARGFGGYTF	TGTGCCAGCAGCCAAGTCGCGGCCAGGGGGTTCGGCGGCTACACCTTC
-	-	TRBV29-1	TRBJ1-1	CSVDQGWNTEAFF	TGCAGCGTTGACCAGGGGTGGAACACTGAAGCTTTCTTT
once	TRBD1	TRBV19	TRBJ1-2	CASSTYRDRVNGYTF	TGTGCCAGTAGTACATACCGGGACAGGGTGAATGGCTACACCTTC
-	TRBD1	TRBV28	TRBJ1-2	CASSRGLGYTF	TGTGCCAGCAGCAGGGGGCTCGGCTACACCTTC
-	-	TRBV27	TRBJ2-2	CASSFWRPLARESTGELFF	TGTGCCAGCAGTTTTTGGAGGCCGCTTGCTCGGGAAAGCACCGGGGAGCTGTTTTTT
-	-	TRBV4-2	TRBJ2-2	CASSLTSGELFF	TGTGCCAGCAGCCTGACAAGCGGGGAGCTGTTTTTT
-	-	TRBV2	TRBJ2-1	CASNQGYPDNEQFF	TGTGCCAGCAATCAGGGTTACCCCGACAATGAGCAGTTCTTC
-	TRBD1	TRBV4-2	TRBJ1-1	CASSQDSDRVSEAFF	TGTGCCAGCAGCCAAGATTCCGACAGGGTATCTGAAGCTTTCTTT
-	TRBD2	TRBV24-1	TRBJ2-1	CATSSGPSGGVDEQFF	TGTGCCACCAGTTCAGGCCCTAGCGGGGGGGTTGATGAGCAGTTCTTC
-	TRBD1	TRBV27	TRBJ2-5	CASSLFGGEQGETQYF	TGTGCCAGCAGTTTATTCGGTGGGGAACAGGGGGAGACCCAGTACTTC